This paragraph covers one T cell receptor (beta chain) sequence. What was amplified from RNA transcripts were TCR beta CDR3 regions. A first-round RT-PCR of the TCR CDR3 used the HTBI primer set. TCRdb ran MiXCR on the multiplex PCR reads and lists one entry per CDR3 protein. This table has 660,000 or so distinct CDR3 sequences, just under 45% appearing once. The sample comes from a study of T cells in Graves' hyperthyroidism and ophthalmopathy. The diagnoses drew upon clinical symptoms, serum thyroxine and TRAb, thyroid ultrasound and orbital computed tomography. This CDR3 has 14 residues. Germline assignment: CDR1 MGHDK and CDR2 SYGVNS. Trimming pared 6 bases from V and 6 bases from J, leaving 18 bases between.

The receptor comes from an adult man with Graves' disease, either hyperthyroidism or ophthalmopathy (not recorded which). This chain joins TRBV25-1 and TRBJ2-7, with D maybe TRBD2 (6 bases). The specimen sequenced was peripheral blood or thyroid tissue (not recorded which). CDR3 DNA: TGTGCCAGCAGCGTTCCCAACGGGAGTCTCGAGCAGTACTTC. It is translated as CASSVPNGSLEQYF.